This T cell receptor beta chain was recovered during a study of CD8 T cells in Susac syndrome. Study-level information: Patients with Susac syndrome were therapy-naive, treated with corticosteroids, or treated with intravenous immunoglobulin alone when blood was collected. The study's findings and limits: In Susac patients, clonal expansion was not detected in CD4+ cells.

Reverse transcription used about 0.5 to 1 ug RNA and random hexamers. Amplification of TCR beta CDR3 was carried out by immunoSEQ multiplex PCR, which covered 54 Vbeta and 13 Jbeta segments. Each CDR3 protein is one row after TCRdb ran MiXCR on the immunoSEQ multiplex PCR reads. The table lists about 190,000 distinct CDR3 sequences, roughly 95% of them singletons. V was pared by 3 bases and J by 2 bases, with 11 bases between. This CDR3 comprises 15 residues. Comment on this clonotype: What it binds is not known.

TEMRA cells were FACS-enriched, unlike CD8+ and CD4+ T cells, which were negatively isolated. Sequencing used CD4+ T cells from PBMCs. The TCR comes from a human donor with Susac syndrome. The chain couples TRBV12-3 or TRBV12-4 to TRBJ1-5; D gene unclear. The CDR3 reads CASSLRGIGNQPQHF. CDR3 sequence (DNA): TGTGCCAGCAGTTTGCGAGGGATTGGCAATCAGCCCCAGCATTTT.